The sample holds one count of the clone carrying this T cell receptor beta chain. The data stem from a study of shared clonotypes between healthy human individuals. Replicate PCRs run on sorted subsets employed around 200 ng DNA, roughly 30,000 T cell genomes. Assay used: immunoSEQ multiplex PCR; TCRdb lists only in-frame clones, some missing. The sample gives hundreds of thousands of clones, roughly 70% of which show up once; approximately 1.8% is in the top ten. CDR1 and CDR2 from the germline V gene are MDHEN and SYDVKM. This CDR3 spans 15 amino acids. Trimming took 8 bases from V and 5 from J; bases not matched to a gene: 13. Into CD45RA+ naive and CD45RA-negative memory subsets, the CD4+ cells were split.

The sequence was collected from a woman aged 25 to 39 in good health. Sequencing was carried out using memory CD4+ T cells sorted from blood. Subset denoted: CD45RA-negative fraction. The chain couples TRBV28 to TRBJ2-5; 8 nucleotides agree with TRBD1. The CDR3 DNA reads as TGTGCCAGCTCTGGGGCAGGGGGCAGGTCGGAGACCCAGTACTTC. Protein product: CASSGAGGRSETQYF.